Described below is a single T cell receptor (beta chain) sequence and its context. Sequenced by immunoSEQ multiplex PCR; TCRdb stores in-frame clones only, minus some. The sample has about 380,000 clones; 83% are singletons. This entry is derived from a study of Ad26.COV2.S vaccination and SARS-CoV-2 variants. Treatment reported: 19 received Ad26.COV2.S at low or high dose, single or two shots; a few received placebo; per-sample allocation not given. Sampling occurred on day 63 after the first vaccine or placebo injection. This CDR3 is built from 15 residues. The junction had 11 bases not matched to a gene; V was cut back by 5 bases and J by 8 bases. In germline, CDR1 is MNHEY, CDR2 SMNVEV (reference sequence).

The specimen comprised peripheral blood, sampled in a trial of Ad26.COV2.S vaccine versus placebo. The source is a person between 18 and 65 years old who received the Ad26.COV2.S COVID-19 vaccine or a placebo. The chain recombines TRBV27 with TRBJ1-4, with 7 nucleotides matching TRBD1. The CDR3 spells CASSTGGTVKEKLFF. CDR3 sequence (DNA): TGTGCCAGCAGTACGGGCGGGACAGTCAAAGAAAAACTGTTTTTT.